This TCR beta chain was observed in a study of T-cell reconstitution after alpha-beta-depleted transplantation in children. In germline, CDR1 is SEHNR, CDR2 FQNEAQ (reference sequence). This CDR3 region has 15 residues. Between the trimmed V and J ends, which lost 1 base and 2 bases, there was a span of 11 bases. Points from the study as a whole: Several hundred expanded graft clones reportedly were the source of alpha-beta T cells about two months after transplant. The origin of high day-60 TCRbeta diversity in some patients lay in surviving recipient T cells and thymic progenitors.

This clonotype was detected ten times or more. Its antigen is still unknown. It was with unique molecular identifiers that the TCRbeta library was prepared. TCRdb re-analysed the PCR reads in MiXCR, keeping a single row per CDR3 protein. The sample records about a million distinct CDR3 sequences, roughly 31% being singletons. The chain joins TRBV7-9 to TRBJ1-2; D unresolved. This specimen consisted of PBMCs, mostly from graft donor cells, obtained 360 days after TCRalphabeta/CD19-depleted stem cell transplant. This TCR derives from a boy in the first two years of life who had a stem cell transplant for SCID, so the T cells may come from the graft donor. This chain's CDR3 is CASSLGWAQNYGYTF. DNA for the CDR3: TGTGCCAGCAGCTTAGGTTGGGCGCAAAACTATGGCTACACCTTC.